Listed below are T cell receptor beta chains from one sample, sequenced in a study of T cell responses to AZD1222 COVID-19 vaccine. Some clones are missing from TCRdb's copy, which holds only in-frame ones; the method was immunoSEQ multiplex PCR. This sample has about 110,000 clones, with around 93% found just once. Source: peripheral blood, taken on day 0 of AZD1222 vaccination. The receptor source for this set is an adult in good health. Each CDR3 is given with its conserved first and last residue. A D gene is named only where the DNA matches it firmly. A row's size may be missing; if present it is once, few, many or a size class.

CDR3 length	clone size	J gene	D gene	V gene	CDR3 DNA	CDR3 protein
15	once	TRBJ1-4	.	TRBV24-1	TGTGCCACCAGTGATCCAACCATTGGGAATGAAAAACTGTTTTTT	CATSDPTIGNEKLFF
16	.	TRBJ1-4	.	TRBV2	TGTGCCAGCAGTGAAGGGTTGCGGGCCCGTAATGAAAAACTGTTTTTT	CASSEGLRARNEKLFF
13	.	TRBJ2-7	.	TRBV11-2	TGTGCCAGCAGCTTAGGCACCCTCTACGAGCAGTACTTC	CASSLGTLYEQYF
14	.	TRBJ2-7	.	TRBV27	TGTGCCAGCAGTTTTGAGAGCAGGGCGCACGAGCAGTACTTC	CASSFESRAHEQYF
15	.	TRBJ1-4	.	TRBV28	TGTGCTACCAGCAGTCCAAGGAGGGGTAATGAAAAACTGTTTTTT	CATSSPRRGNEKLFF
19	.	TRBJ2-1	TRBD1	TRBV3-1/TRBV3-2	TGTGCCAGCAGCCAAGATTCCTCACAGGGGGCGAGGGTATACAATGAGCAGTTCTTC	CASSQDSSQGARVYNEQFF
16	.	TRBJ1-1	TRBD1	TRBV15	TGTGCCACCAGTCTGACAGGGGTAAGGATGAACACTGAAGCTTTCTTT	CATSLTGVRMNTEAFF
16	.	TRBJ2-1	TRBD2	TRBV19	TGTGCCAGTAACTCTCCTCCGGCGGGGGGCCTTAATGAGCAGTTCTTC	CASNSPPAGGLNEQFF
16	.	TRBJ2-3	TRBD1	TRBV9	TGTGCCAGCAGCGTAGAAGGCAGGGGGCGCCTAGATACGCAGTATTTT	CASSVEGRGRLDTQYF
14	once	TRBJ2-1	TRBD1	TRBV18	TGTGCCAGCTCACCCGGGGACAGAAGCGATGAGCAGTTCTTC	CASSPGDRSDEQFF
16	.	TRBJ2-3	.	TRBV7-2	TGTGCCAGCAGCTTAGAGAGCGGACTCGGGTTTAATACGCAGTATTTT	CASSLESGLGFNTQYF
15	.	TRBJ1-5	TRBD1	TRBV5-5	TGTGCCAGCAGCCCCAGGGCAGGGGGAGATCAGCCCCAGCATTTT	CASSPRAGGDQPQHF
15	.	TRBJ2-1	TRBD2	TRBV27	TGTGCCAGCAGTTTCAGCGGGGGGTCCTACAATGAGCAGTTCTTC	CASSFSGGSYNEQFF
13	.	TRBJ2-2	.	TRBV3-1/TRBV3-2	TGTGCCAGCCGGGGGGCTCGAGGCGGGGAGCTGTTTTTT	CASRGARGGELFF
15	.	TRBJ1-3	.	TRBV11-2	TGTGCCAGCACGGACCCGGGAGTGAACAGAAACACCATATATTTT	CASTDPGVNRNTIYF
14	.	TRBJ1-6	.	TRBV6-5	TGTGCCAGCAGTATCAGGGAGTGGAATTCACCCCTCCACTTT	CASSIREWNSPLHF
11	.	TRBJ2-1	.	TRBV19	TGTGCCAGTATGGGATACAATGAGCAGTTCTTC	CASMGYNEQFF